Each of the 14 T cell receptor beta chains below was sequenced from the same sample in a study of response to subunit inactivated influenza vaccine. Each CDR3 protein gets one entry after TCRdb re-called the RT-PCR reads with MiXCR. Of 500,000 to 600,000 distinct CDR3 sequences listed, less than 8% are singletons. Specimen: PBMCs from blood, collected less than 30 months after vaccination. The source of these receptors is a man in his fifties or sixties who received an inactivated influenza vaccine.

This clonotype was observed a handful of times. CDR3 residues: CASNAGSGFSSYNEQFF. Written as DNA, the CDR3 is TGTGCCAGCAACGCGGGGTCGGGATTTAGCTCCTACAATGAGCAGTTCTTC. This chain links TRBV25-1 with TRBJ2-1; tentatively, D is TRBD2 (6 bases). V lost 7 bases and J lost 0, with 19 bases in between. CDR1 MGHDK and CDR2 SYGVNS come from the germline V gene. There are 17 residues in the CDR3.

CDR3 sequence: CASSTGDLYGYTF. The DNA of the CDR3 is TGTGCCAGCAGCACGGGGGACCTCTATGGCTACACCTTC. The chain is built from TRBV5-5 and TRBJ1-2; a weak D match, TRBD1 (5 bases). Germline V gene sequence: CDR1 SGHKS, CDR2 YYEKEE (reference sequence). The CDR3 is 13 amino acids. Trimming pared 4 bases from V and 4 bases from J, leaving 11 bases between.

The CDR3 DNA follows: TGTGCCAGCAGCCCCCGTGGGACGAGCCAAGAGACCCAGTACTTC. It encodes CASSPRGTSQETQYF. The chain combines TRBV4-2 with TRBJ2-5; perhaps D is TRBD1 or TRBD2 (5 bases each). The CDR3 runs to 15 residues. Per germline, CDR1 LGHNA and CDR2 YNFKEQ. Between the trimmed V and J ends, which lost 4 bases and 1 base, there was a span of 13 bases.

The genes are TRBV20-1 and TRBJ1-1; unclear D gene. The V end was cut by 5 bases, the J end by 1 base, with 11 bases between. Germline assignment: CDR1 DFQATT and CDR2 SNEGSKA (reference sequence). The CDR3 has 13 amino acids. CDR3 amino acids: CSASGSPNTEAFF. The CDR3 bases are TGCAGTGCTTCGGGGAGCCCGAACACTGAAGCTTTCTTT.

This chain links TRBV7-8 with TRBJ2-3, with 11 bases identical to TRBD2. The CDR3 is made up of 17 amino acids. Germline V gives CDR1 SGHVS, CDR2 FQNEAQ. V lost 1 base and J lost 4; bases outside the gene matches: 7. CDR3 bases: TGTGCCAGCAGCTTAGGGGATAGCGGGAGGGCCGCAGATACGCAGTATTTT. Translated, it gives CASSLGDSGRAADTQYF.

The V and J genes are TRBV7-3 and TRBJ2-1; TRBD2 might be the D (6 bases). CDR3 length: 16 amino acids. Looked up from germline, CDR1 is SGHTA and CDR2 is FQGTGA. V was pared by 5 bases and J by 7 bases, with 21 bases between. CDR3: CASSPPAAGSKNEQFF. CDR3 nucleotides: TGTGCCAGCAGCCCCCCCGCAGCGGGTAGTAAGAATGAGCAGTTCTTC. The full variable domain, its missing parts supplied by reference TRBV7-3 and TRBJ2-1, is GAGVSQTPSNKVTEKGKYVELRCDPISGHTALYWYRQSLGQGPEFLIYFQGTGAADDSGLPNDRFFAVRPEGSVSTLKIQRTERGDSAVYLCASSPPAAGSKNEQFFGPGTRLTVL.

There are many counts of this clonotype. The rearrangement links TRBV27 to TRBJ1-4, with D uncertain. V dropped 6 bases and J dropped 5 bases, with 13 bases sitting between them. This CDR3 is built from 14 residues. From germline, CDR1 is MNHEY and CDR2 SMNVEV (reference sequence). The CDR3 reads CASRPRGPNEKLFF. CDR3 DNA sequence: TGTGCCAGCAGACCCCGGGGTCCGAATGAAAAACTGTTTTTT.

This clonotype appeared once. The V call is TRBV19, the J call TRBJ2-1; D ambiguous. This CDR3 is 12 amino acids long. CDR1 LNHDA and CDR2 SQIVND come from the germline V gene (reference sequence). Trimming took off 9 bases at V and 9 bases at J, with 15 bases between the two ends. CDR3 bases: TGTGCCAGCAGGAACCCCCACAGTGAGCAGTTCTTC. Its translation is CASRNPHSEQFF. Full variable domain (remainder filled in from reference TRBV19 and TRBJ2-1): DGGITQSPKYLFRKEGQNVTLSCEQNLNHDAMYWYRQDPGQGLRLIYYSQIVNDFQKGDIAEGYSVSREKKESFPLTVTSAQKNPTAFYLCASRNPHSEQFFGPGTRLTVL.

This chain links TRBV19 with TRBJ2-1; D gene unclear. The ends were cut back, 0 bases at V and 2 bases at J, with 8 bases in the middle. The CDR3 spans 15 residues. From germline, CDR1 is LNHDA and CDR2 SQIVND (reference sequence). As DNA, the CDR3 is TGTGCCAGTAGTATAGATCTCCAAGCCTACAATGAGCAGTTCTTC. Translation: CASSIDLQAYNEQFF.

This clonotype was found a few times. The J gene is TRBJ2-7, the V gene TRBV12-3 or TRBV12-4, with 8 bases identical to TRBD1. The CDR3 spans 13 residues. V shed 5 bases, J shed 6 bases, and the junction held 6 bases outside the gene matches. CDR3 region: CASSTRQGIEQYF. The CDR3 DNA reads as TGTGCCAGCAGTACCCGACAGGGGATCGAGCAGTACTTC.

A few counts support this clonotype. CDR3 sequence (DNA): TGTGCCAGCAGCTTAGCCGGCGGGGGGAGCACAGATACGCAGTATTTT. Encoded protein: CASSLAGGGSTDTQYF. The V and J genes are TRBV7-2 and TRBJ2-3; TRBD2 matches at 8 bases. The V gene's germline CDR1 is SGHTA and CDR2 FQGNSA. Trimming took 0 bases from V and 0 from J; bases not matched to a gene: 2. CDR3 length: 16 amino acids.

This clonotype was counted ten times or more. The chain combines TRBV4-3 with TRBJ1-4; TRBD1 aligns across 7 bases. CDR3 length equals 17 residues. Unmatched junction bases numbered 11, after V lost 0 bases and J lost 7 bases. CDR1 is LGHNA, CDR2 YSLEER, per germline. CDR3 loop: CASSQEWGGGLGEKLFF. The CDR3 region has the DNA TGCGCCAGCAGCCAAGAATGGGGAGGGGGCCTAGGTGAAAAACTGTTTTTT.

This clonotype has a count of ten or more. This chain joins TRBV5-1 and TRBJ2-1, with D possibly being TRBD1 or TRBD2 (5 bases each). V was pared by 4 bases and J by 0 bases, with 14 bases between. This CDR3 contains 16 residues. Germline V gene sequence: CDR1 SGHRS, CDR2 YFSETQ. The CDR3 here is CASSPWGTSSYNEQFF. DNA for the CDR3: TGCGCCAGCAGCCCCTGGGGGACGAGCTCCTACAATGAGCAGTTCTTC. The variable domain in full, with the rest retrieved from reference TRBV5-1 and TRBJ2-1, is KAGVTQTPRYLIKTRGQQVTLSCSPISGHRSVSWYQQTPGQGLQFLFEYFSETQRNKGNFPGRFSGRQFSNSRSEMNVSTLELGDSALYLCASSPWGTSSYNEQFFGPGTRLTVL.

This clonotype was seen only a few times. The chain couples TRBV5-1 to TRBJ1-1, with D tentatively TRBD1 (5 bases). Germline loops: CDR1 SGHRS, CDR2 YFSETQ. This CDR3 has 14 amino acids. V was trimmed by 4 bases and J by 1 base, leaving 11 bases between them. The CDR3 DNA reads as TGCGCCAGCAGCATATTGGGGGGGAACACTGAAGCTTTCTTT. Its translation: CASSILGGNTEAFF.